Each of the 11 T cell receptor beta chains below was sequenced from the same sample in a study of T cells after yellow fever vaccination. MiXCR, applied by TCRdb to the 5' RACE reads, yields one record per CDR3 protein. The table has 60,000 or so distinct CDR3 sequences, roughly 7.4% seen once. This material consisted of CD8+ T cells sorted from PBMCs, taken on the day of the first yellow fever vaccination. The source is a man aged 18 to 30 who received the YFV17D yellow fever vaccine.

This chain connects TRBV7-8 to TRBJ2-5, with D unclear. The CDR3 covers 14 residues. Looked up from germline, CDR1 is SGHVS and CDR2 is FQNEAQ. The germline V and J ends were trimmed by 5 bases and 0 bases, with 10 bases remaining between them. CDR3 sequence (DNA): TGTGCCAGCAGCCCCCTCTATAACCAAGAGACCCAGTACTTC. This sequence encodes CASSPLYNQETQYF.

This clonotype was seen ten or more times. The CDR3 bases are TGTGCCAGCAGTCCGGGACTAGCTCAGGTTGAGCAGTTCTTC. Amino acids: CASSPGLAQVEQFF. V and J are TRBV3-1 and TRBJ2-1; 9 bases agree with TRBD2. Germline CDR1 LGHDT, CDR2 YNNKEL (reference sequence). This CDR3 has 14 amino acids. V lost 6 bases, J lost 9 bases, and 9 bases stayed unmatched.

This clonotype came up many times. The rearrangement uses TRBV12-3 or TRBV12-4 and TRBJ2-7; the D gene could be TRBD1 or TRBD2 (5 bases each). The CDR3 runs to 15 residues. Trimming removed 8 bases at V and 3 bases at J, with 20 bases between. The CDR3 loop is CASRGTDVLNYEQYF. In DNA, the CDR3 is TGTGCCAGCCGGGGCACCGACGTTTTGAACTACGAGCAGTACTTC.

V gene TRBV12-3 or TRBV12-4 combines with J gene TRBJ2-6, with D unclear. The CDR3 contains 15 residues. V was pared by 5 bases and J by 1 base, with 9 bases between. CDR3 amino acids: CASSPRRSGANVLTF. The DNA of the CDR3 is TGTGCCAGCAGTCCACGGAGATCTGGGGCCAACGTCCTGACTTTC.

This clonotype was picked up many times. The DNA of the CDR3 is TGTGCCAGCAGTTATGCGGGGTATAATTCACCCCTCCACTTT. Translated, it gives CASSYAGYNSPLHF. The chain joins TRBV6-5 to TRBJ1-6; D unclear. Trimming cost V 3 bases and J 4 bases, with 7 bases left between them. The CDR3 is 14 residues long. CDR1 and CDR2 (germline): MNHEY, SVGAGI.

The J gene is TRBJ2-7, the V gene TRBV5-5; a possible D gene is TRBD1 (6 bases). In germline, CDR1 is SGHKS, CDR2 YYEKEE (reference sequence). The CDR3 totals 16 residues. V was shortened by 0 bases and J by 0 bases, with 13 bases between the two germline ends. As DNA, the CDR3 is TGTGCCAGCAGCTTGGCCGCCGGGGACATCTCCTACGAGCAGTACGTC. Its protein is CASSLAAGDISYEQYV.

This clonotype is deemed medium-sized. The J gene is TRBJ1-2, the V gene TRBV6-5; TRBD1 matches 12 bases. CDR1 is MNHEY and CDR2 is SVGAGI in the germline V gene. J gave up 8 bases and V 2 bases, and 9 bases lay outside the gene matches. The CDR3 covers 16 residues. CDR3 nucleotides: TGTGCCAGCAGTTACGAGTGGGACAGGGGGCTGGGCGGCTACACCTTC. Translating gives CASSYEWDRGLGGYTF.

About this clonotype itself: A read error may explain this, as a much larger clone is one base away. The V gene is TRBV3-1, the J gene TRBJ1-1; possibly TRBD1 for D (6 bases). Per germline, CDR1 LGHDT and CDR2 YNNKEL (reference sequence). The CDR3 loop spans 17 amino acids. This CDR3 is CATSPGQPRYMNTEAFF. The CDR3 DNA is TGTGCCACCAGCCCCGGACAGCCACGCTACATGAACACTGAAGCTTTCTTT.

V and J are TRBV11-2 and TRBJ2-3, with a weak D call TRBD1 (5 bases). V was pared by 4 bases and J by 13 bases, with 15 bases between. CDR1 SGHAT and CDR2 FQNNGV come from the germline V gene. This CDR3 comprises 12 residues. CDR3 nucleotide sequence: TGTGCCAGCAGCTCCCCGGGCAGGGAAAAGTATTTT. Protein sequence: CASSSPGREKYF.

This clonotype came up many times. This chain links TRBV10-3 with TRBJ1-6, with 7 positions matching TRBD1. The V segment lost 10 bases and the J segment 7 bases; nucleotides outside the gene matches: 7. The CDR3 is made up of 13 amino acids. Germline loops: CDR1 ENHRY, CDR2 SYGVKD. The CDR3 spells CANSDRTNSPLHF. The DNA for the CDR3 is TGTGCCAACTCGGACAGGACGAATTCACCCCTCCACTTT.

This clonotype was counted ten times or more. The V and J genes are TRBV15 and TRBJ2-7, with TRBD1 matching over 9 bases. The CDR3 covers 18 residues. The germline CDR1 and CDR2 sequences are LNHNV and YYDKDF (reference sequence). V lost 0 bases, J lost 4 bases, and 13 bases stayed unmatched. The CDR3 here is CATSRDRGYRGLSYEQYF. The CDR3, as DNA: TGTGCCACCAGCAGAGATAGGGGCTACAGGGGGCTAAGTTACGAGCAGTACTTC.